This T cell receptor (beta chain) was found in a study of response to subunit inactivated influenza vaccine. Study results and limitations: It was the authors' suggestion that each seasonal influenza vaccination recruits few new T cells.

TCRdb reanalysed the RT-PCR reads using MiXCR and keeps one entry per CDR3 protein. The table lists more than 150,000 distinct CDR3 sequences, about 9% of them singletons. The CDR3 runs 15 residues. The V and J ends lost 7 bases and 6 bases, in that order; junction bases with no gene match: 10. The germline CDR1 and CDR2 sequences are MDHEN and SYDVKM. At least ten counts were recorded for this clonotype. Its target is not known. The chain employs TRBV28 and TRBJ2-1, with TRBD1 matching 9 bases. The specimen comprised non-naive T cells sorted from PBMCs, sampled on the day of vaccination. The receptor comes from a man aged 45-60 years who received an inactivated influenza vaccine. CDR3 amino acids: CASKTGGELRNEQFF. The CDR3 DNA reads as TGTGCCAGCAAAACAGGGGGCGAGTTACGCAATGAGCAGTTCTTC.